What follows are 4 T cell receptor beta chains derived from one specimen sequenced in a study of blood T cell repertoires in COVID-19. Clones were sequenced by immunoSEQ multiplex PCR, and TCRdb holds only the in-frame ones, with some missing. The table lists around 250,000 clones, about 90% of them singletons. Sequencing was performed on peripheral blood. These receptors came from a woman aged 70 to 79 with COVID-19, enrolled during active disease.

The chain is built from TRBV3-1 (or the pseudogene TRBV3-2) and TRBJ1-5, with 7 nucleotides matching TRBD1. CDR1 and CDR2 from the germline V gene are LGHDT and YNNKEL (reference sequence). The CDR3 sequence is 19 residues long. The ends lost 4 bases at V and 0 bases at J; junction bases unmatched: 15. This chain's CDR3 is CASSLLRGPGLHSNQPQHF. The CDR3 region has the DNA TGTGCCAGCAGCCTCCTGAGGGGGCCCGGACTCCATAGCAATCAGCCCCAGCATTTT.

The V call is TRBV15, the J call TRBJ1-4, with a weak D call TRBD1 (6 bases). CDR1 is LNHNV and CDR2 is YYDKDF in the germline V gene (reference sequence). V dropped 3 bases and J dropped 8 bases, with 19 bases sitting between them. The CDR3 is 16 residues long. The CDR3 nucleotides are TGTGCCACCAGCAGTCGCGTGGGGGGGCAGGAAGAAAAACTGTTTTTT. Amino acids: CATSSRVGGQEEKLFF.

The chain uses TRBV30 and TRBJ2-1; D is unresolved. The germline V gene has CDR1 GTSNPN and CDR2 SVGIG (reference sequence). This CDR3 spans 12 amino acids. V was trimmed by 2 bases and J by 5 bases, leaving 7 bases between them. The CDR3 loop is CAWSSSDNEQFF. Written as DNA, the CDR3 is TGTGCCTGGAGTTCGAGTGACAATGAGCAGTTCTTC.

This clone showed up just once. V gene TRBV14 combines with J gene TRBJ1-6, with a tentative D call TRBD1 (6 bases). Trimming took 0 bases from V and 4 from J, leaving 13 bases between them. Germline V gives CDR1 SGHDN, CDR2 FVKESK. This CDR3 has 17 residues. CDR3 region: CASSQDRGGDYNSPLHF. Written as DNA, the CDR3 is TGTGCCAGCAGCCAAGATCGGGGGGGCGATTATAATTCACCCCTCCACTTT.